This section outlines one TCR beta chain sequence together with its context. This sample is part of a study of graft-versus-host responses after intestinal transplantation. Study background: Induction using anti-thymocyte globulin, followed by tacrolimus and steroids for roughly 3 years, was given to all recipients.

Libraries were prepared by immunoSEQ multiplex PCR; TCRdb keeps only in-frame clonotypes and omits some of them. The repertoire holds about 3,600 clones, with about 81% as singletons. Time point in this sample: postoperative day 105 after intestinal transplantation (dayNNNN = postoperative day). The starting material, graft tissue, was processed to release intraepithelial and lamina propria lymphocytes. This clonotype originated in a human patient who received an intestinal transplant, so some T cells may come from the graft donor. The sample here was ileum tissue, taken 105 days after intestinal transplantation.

CDR3 sequence: CASGDSSNEKLFF. The CDR3, as DNA: TGTGCCAGTGGGGACAGCAGTAATGAAAAACTGTTTTTT. This chain links TRBV19 with TRBJ1-4, with 7 bases identical to TRBD1. The CDR3 length is 13 residues. Germline V CDR1 and CDR2: LNHDA, SQIVND (reference sequence). V gave up 8 bases and J gave up 4 bases; unmatched junction bases: 4.